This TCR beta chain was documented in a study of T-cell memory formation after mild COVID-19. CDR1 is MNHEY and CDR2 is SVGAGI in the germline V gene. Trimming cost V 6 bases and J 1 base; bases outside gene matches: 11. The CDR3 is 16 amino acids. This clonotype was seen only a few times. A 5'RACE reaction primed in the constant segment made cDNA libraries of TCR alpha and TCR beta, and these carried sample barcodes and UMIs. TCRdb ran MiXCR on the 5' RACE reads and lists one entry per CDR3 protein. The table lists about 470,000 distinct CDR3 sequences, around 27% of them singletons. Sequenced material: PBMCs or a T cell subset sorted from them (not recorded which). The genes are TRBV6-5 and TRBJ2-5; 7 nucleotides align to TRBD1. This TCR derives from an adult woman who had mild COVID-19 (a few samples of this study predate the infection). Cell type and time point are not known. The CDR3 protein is CASSKGQTLSQETQYF. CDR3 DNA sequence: TGTGCCAGCAGCAAGGGACAGACACTTTCCCAAGAGACCCAGTACTTC.